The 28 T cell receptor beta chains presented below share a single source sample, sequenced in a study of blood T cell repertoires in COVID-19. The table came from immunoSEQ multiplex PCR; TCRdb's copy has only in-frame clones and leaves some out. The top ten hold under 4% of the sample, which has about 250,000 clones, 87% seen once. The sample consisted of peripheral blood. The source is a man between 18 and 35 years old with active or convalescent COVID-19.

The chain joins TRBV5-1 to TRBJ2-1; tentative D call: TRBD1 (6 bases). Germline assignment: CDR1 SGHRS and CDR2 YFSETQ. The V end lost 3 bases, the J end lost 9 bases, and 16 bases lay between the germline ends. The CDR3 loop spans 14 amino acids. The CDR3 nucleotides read TGCGCCAGCAGCTCGGGACAAGGACAATTTGAGCAGTTCTTC. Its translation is CASSSGQGQFEQFF.

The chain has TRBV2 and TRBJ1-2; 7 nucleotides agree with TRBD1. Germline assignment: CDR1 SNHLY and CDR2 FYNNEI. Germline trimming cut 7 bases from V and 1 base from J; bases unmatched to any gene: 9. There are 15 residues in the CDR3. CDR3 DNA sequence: TGTGCCAGCACGACAGGGCCCTCCCTTAACTATGGCTACACCTTC. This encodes CASTTGPSLNYGYTF.

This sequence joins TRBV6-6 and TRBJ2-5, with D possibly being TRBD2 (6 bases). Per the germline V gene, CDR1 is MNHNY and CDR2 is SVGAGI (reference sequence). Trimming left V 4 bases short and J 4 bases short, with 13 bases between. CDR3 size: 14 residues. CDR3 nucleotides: TGTGCCAGCAGTTCCCATATGGGGGGAGAGACCCAGTACTTC. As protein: CASSSHMGGETQYF.

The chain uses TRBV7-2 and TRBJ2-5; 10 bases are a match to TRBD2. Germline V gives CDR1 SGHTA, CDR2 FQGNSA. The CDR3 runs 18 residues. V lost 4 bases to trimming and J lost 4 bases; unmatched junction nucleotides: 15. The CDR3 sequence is CASSWRRLAGVMSETQYF. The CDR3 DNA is TGTGCCAGCAGCTGGAGGCGCCTAGCGGGGGTGATGTCAGAGACCCAGTACTTC.

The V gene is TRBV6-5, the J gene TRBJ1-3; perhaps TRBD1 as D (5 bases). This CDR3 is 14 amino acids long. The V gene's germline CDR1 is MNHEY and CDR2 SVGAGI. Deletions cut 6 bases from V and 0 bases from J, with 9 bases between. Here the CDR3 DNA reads TGTGCCAGCAGAAACGGGGGCTCTGGAAACACCATATATTTT. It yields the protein CASRNGGSGNTIYF.

CDR3: CASSFTNYEQYF. CDR3 nucleotide sequence: TGTGCCAGCAGTTTTACAAACTACGAGCAGTACTTC. The chain has TRBV6-5 and TRBJ2-7; D unresolved. Germline V lookup: CDR1 MNHEY, CDR2 SVGAGI. This CDR3 comprises 12 residues. Trimming took off 4 bases at V and 3 bases at J, with 7 bases between the two ends.

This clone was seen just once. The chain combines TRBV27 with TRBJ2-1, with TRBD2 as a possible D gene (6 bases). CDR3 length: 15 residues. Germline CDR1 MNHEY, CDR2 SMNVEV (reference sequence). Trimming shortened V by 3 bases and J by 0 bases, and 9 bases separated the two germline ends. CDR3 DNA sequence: TGTGCCAGCAGTTTGAGCGGGCTCTCCTACAATGAGCAGTTCTTC. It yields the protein CASSLSGLSYNEQFF.

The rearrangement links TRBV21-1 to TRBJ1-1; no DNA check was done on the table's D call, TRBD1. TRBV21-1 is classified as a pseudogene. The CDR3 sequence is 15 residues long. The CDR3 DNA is TGTGCCAGCAGCCCACTGGGCCCCAGGGCCACTGAAGCTTTCTTT. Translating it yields CASSPLGPRATEAFF.

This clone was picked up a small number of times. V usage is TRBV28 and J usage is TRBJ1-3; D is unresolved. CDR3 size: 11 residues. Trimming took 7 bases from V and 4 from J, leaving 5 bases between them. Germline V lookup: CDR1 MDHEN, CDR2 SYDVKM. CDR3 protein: CASTVGNTIYF. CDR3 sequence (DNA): TGTGCCAGCACCGTAGGAAACACCATATATTTT.

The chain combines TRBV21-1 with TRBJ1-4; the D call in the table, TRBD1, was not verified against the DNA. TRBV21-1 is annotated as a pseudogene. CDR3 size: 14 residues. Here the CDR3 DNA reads TGTGCCAGCAGCAAAGGACATCTTAATGAAAAACTGTTTTTT. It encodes CASSKGHLNEKLFF.

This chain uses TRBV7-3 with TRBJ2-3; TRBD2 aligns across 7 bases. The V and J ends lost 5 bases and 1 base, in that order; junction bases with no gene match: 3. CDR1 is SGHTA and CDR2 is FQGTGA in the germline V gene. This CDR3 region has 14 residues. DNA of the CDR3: TGTGCCAGCAGCGCCCTAGCGGGCACAGATACGCAGTATTTT. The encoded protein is CASSALAGTDTQYF.

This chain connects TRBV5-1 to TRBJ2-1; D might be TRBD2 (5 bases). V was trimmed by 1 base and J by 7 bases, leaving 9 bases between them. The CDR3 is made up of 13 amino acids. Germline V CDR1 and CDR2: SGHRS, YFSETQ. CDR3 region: CASSLFGENEQFF. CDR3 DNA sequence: TGCGCCAGCAGCTTGTTCGGGGAGAATGAGCAGTTCTTC. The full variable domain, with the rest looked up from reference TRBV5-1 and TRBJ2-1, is KAGVTQTPRYLIKTRGQQVTLSCSPISGHRSVSWYQQTPGQGLQFLFEYFSETQRNKGNFPGRFSGRQFSNSRSEMNVSTLELGDSALYLCASSLFGENEQFFGPGTRLTVL.

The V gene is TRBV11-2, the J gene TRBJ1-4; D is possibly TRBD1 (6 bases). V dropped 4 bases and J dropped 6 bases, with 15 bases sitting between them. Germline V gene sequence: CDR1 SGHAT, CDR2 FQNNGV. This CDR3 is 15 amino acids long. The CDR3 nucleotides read TGTGCCAGCAGCTCCCTAGGGGGGGCGGATGAAAAACTGTTTTTT. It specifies CASSSLGGADEKLFF.

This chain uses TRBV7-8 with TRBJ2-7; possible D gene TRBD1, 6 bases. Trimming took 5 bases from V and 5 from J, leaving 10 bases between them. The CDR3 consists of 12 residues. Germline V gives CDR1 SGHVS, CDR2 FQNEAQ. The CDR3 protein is CASSANRDEQYF. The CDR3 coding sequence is TGTGCCAGCAGCGCCAACAGGGACGAGCAGTACTTC. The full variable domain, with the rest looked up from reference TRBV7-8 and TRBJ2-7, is GAGVSQSPRYKVAKRGQDVALRCDPISGHVSLFWYQQALGQGPEFLTYFQNEAQLDKSGLPSDRFFAERPEGSVSTLKIQRTQQEDSAVYLCASSANRDEQYFGPGTRLTVT.

The CDR3 sequence: CASRRGTGGYNSPLHF. CDR3 bases: TGCGCCAGCAGACGGGGGACAGGGGGCTATAATTCACCCCTCCACTTT. The V gene is TRBV10-2, the J gene TRBJ1-6; TRBD1 matches at 11 bases. The CDR3 loop spans 16 amino acids. With 6 bases clipped from V and 3 bases from J, the junction kept 4 bases outside the gene matches. CDR1 is WSHSY and CDR2 is SAAADI in the germline V gene.

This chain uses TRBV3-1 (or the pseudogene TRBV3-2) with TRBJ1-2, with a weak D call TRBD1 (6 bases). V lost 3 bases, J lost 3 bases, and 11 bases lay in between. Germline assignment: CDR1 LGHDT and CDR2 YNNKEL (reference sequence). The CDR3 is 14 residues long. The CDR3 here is CASSHRDTDYGYTF. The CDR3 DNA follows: TGTGCCAGCAGCCACCGGGACACCGACTATGGCTACACCTTC.

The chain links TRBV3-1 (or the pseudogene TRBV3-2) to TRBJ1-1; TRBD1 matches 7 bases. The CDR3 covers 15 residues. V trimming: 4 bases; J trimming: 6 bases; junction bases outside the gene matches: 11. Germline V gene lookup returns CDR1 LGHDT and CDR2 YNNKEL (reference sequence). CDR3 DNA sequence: TGTGCCAGCAGCCCAGGGGACAGAGGGGAACCTGAAGCTTTCTTT. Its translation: CASSPGDRGEPEAFF.

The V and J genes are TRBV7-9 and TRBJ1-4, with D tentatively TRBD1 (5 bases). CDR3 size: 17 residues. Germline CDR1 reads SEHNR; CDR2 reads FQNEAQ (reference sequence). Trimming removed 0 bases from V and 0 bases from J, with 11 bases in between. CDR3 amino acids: CASSLAIGGTTNEKLFF. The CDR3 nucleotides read TGTGCCAGCAGCTTAGCCATCGGGGGAACAACTAATGAAAAACTGTTTTTT.

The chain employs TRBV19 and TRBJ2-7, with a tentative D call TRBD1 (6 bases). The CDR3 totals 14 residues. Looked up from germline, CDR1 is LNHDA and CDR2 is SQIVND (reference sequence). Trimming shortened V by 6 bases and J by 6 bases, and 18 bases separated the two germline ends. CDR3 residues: CASSLTGNLGEQYF. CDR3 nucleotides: TGTGCCAGTAGCCTTACAGGGAATTTGGGCGAGCAGTACTTC.

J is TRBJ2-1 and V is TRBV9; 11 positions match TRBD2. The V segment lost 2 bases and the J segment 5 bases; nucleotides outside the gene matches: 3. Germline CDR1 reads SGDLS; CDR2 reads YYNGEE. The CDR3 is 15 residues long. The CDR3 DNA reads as TGTGCCAGCAGCGTCCTAGCGGGGGGCCACAATGAGCAGTTCTTC. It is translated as CASSVLAGGHNEQFF.

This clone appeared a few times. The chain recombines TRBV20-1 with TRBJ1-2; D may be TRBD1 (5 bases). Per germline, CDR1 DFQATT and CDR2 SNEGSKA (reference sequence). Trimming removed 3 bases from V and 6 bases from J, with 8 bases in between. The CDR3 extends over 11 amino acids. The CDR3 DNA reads TGCAGTGCTAGTAGCAGGGATGGCTACACCTTC. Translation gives CSASSRDGYTF.

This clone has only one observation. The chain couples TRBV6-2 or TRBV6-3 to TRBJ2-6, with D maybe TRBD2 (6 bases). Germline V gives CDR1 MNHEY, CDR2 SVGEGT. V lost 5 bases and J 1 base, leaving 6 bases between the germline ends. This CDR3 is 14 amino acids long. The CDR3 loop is CASSRESGANVLTF. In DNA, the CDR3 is TGTGCCAGCAGTCGGGAGTCTGGGGCCAACGTCCTGACTTTC.

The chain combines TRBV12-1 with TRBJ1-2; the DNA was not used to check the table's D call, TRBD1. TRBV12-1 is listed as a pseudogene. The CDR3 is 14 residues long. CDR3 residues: CASSPRGGVKFYTF. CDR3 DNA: TGTGCCAGCAGCCCACGAGGGGGCGTAAAATTCTACACCTTC.

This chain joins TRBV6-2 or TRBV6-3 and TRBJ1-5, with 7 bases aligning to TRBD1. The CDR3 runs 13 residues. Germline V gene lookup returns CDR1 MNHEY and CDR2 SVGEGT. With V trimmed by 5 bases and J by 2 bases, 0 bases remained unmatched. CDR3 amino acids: CASSDRGNQPQHF. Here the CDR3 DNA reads TGTGCCAGCAGTGACAGGGGCAATCAGCCCCAGCATTTT.

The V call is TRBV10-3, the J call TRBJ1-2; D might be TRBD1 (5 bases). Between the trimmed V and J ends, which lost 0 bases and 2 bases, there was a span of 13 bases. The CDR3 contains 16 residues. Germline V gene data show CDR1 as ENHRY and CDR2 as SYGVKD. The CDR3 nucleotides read TGTGCCATCAGTGAGTCACAGGACCAAGCGAACTATGGCTACACCTTC. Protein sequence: CAISESQDQANYGYTF.

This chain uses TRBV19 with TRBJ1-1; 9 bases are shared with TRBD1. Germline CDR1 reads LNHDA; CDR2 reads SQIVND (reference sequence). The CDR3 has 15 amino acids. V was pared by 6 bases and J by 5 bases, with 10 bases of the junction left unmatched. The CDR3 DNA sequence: TGTGCCAGTAGACCACAGGGGGCGCGAACGACTGAAGCTTTCTTT. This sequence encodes CASRPQGARTTEAFF.

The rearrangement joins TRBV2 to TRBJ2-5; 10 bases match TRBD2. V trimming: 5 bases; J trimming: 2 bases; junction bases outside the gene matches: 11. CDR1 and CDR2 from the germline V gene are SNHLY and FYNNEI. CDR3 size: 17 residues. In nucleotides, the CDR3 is TGTGCCAGCAGTAGTTCCGTCCTAGCGGGAGTACAAGAGACCCAGTACTTC. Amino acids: CASSSSVLAGVQETQYF.

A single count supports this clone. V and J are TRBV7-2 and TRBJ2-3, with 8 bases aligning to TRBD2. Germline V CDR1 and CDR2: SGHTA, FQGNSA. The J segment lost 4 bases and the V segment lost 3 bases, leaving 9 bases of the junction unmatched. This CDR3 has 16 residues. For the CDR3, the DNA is TGTGCCAGCAGCTTGGCCGGGACTAGAGGTGCAGATACGCAGTATTTT. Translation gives CASSLAGTRGADTQYF.